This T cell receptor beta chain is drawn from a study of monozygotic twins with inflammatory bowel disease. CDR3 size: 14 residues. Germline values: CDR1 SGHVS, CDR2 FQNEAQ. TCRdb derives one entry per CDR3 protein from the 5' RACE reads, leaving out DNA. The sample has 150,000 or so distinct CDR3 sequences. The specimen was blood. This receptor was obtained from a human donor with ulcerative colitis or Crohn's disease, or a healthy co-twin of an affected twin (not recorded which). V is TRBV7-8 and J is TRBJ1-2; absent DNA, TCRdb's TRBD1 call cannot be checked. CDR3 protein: CASGRDVNNYGYTF.